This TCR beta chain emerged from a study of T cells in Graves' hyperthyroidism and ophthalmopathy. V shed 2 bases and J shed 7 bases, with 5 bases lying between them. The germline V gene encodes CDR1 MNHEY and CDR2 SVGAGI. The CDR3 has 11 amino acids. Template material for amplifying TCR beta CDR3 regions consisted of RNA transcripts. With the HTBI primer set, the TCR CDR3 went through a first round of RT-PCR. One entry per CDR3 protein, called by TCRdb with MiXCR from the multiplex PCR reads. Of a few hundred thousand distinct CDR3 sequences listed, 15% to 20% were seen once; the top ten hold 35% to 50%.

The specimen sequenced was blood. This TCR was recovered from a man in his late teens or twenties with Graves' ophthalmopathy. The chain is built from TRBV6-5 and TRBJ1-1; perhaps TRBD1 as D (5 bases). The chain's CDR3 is CASSYRGEAFF. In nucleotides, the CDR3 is TGTGCCAGCAGTTACAGGGGTGAAGCTTTCTTT.